One sample yielded the 27 T cell receptor beta chains listed below, sequenced in a study of T cell responses to AZD1222 COVID-19 vaccine. TCRdb's copy holds only in-frame clones and misses some; the assay was immunoSEQ multiplex PCR. The profile shows fewer than 75,000 clones, 75% to 95% of them singletons. Sequenced material: peripheral blood, taken 28 days after the second dose of the MenACWY control vaccine. These receptors came from an adult who received the MenACWY meningococcal vaccine as a control.

J is TRBJ2-7 and V is TRBV5-1; 7 nucleotides align to TRBD2. CDR1 is SGHRS, CDR2 YFSETQ, per germline. The CDR3 consists of 16 residues. V lost 2 bases, J lost 5 bases, and 13 bases stayed unmatched. CDR3 protein: CASSLGRAGWIDEQYF. The CDR3, as DNA: TGCGCCAGCAGCTTAGGGAGGGCAGGGTGGATCGACGAGCAGTACTTC.

V usage is TRBV7-8 and J usage is TRBJ1-6; tentatively, D is TRBD1 (6 bases). V was clipped by 5 bases and J by 9 bases, with 17 bases between them. The CDR3 totals 15 residues. The germline CDR1 and CDR2 sequences are SGHVS and FQNEAQ. The CDR3 DNA reads as TGTGCCAGCAGCCAACTACAGGGTCCGAGTTCACCCCTCCACTTT. Its protein is CASSQLQGPSSPLHF.

This rearrangement joins TRBV10-3 to TRBJ2-2; 12 nucleotides agree with TRBD2. Germline V gives CDR1 ENHRY, CDR2 SYGVKD. V lost 3 bases, J lost 2 bases, and 13 bases stayed unmatched. This CDR3 spans 20 amino acids. The CDR3: CAISDQTSGSLNINTGELFF. The CDR3 bases are TGTGCCATCAGTGACCAGACTAGCGGGAGCCTGAATATTAACACCGGGGAGCTGTTTTTT.

By share, this clone counts as medium-sized. The chain uses TRBV4-2 and TRBJ2-7; 8 bases agree with TRBD1. The V and J ends lost 4 bases and 6 bases, in that order; junction bases with no gene match: 2. Germline values: CDR1 LGHNA, CDR2 YNFKEQ. The CDR3 covers 12 residues. The CDR3 spells CASSLDRGEQYF. DNA for the CDR3: TGTGCCAGCAGCCTTGACAGGGGCGAGCAGTACTTC.

This chain links TRBV18 with TRBJ1-6, with TRBD1 identical over 7 bases. V gave up 2 bases and J gave up 10 bases; unmatched junction bases: 2. This CDR3 comprises 13 residues. Germline CDR1 and CDR2: KGHSH and LQKENI. CDR3 loop: CASSPDRDSPLHF. The DNA of the CDR3 is TGTGCCAGCTCACCAGACAGGGACTCACCCCTCCACTTT.

This sequence joins TRBV27 and TRBJ1-1, with D possibly being TRBD1 (5 bases). Germline V gene lookup returns CDR1 MNHEY and CDR2 SMNVEV (reference sequence). The CDR3 consists of 15 residues. V was pared by 7 bases and J by 1 base, with 16 bases between. The CDR3 spells CASNPVGEQNTEAFF. The CDR3 nucleotides are TGTGCCAGCAACCCCGTGGGGGAGCAGAACACTGAAGCTTTCTTT.

Details on this clone: The junction does not match germline at one end; this may be a read error. The rearrangement joins TRBV2 to TRBJ1-6, with TRBD1 identical over 10 bases. The CDR3 is 15 amino acids. CDR1 is SNHLY, CDR2 FYNNEI, per germline. The CDR3 coding sequence is TGTGCCGGCAACCGGGACAGGGGATATAGTTCACCCCTCCACTTT. This sequence encodes CAGNRDRGYSSPLHF.

Of note for this clone: The junction does not match germline at one end; this may be a read error. The V call is TRBV27, the J call TRBJ2-1; D call uncertain. The CDR3 is 13 residues long. Germline V gives CDR1 MNHEY, CDR2 SMNVEV (reference sequence). The CDR3 coding sequence is TGTGCCAGCAGTCTGCAGGAAGCAGCCCCCGCGGTCTTC. This translates into CASSLQEAAPAVF.

This clone was observed a single time. The chain employs TRBV3-1 (or the pseudogene TRBV3-2) and TRBJ2-3; 8 bases map to TRBD2. Germline V gene lookup returns CDR1 LGHDT and CDR2 YNNKEL (reference sequence). The V and J ends lost 0 bases and 4 bases, in that order; junction bases with no gene match: 0. This CDR3 comprises 14 residues. The CDR3 bases are TGTGCCAGCAGCCAAGAGGGACTAGCAGATACGCAGTATTTT. Translating it yields CASSQEGLADTQYF.

The rearrangement uses TRBV7-9 and TRBJ1-6, with D possibly matching TRBD1 (6 bases). From germline, CDR1 is SEHNR and CDR2 FQNEAQ (reference sequence). The CDR3 consists of 15 residues. V was shortened by 5 bases and J by 10 bases, with 18 bases between the two germline ends. The DNA of the CDR3 is TGTGCCAGCAGCCCGTTGGACAGAAAGTTCTCACCCCTCCACTTT. Protein product: CASSPLDRKFSPLHF.

This chain uses TRBV27 with TRBJ1-1; D is undetermined. V was pared by 0 bases and J by 0 bases, with 2 bases between. CDR1 and CDR2 (germline): MNHEY, SMNVEV (reference sequence). The CDR3 runs to 13 residues. CDR3 residues: CASSLSVNTEAFF. In nucleotides, the CDR3 is TGTGCCAGCAGTTTATCAGTGAACACTGAAGCTTTCTTT.

The rearrangement uses TRBV29-1 and TRBJ2-5; D may be TRBD1 (6 bases). The germline CDR1 and CDR2 sequences are SQVTM and ANQGSEA. The CDR3 has 12 residues. Trimming removed 7 bases at V and 5 bases at J, with 14 bases between. The CDR3 nucleotides read TGCAGCGGATCCAGGGGTGGGGAGACCCAGTACTTC. It translates to CSGSRGGETQYF.

J is TRBJ1-1 and V is TRBV10-1, with 7 bases identical to TRBD1. Germline CDR1 and CDR2: WNHNN and SYGVQD (reference sequence). The CDR3 contains 13 residues. V shed 6 bases, J shed 11 bases, and the junction held 12 bases outside the gene matches. The CDR3 bases are TGCGCCAGCAGGTGGGACAGCGGTCGTTCGGCTTTCTTT. It encodes CASRWDSGRSAFF.

This clone was counted a single time. The genes are TRBV6-5 and TRBJ2-5; D gene uncertain. The CDR3 runs 14 residues. V lost 5 bases and J 5 bases, leaving 15 bases between the germline ends. The germline V gene has CDR1 MNHEY and CDR2 SVGAGI. The CDR3 DNA is TGTGCCAGCAGTCACCCCCACTCGAAGGAGACCCAGTACTTC. Translation gives CASSHPHSKETQYF.

This chain joins TRBV7-9 and TRBJ2-7, with D perhaps given as TRBD1 or TRBD2 (5 bases each). This CDR3 is built from 13 residues. The V and J ends lost 6 bases and 6 bases respectively, with 15 bases between them. CDR1 and CDR2 (germline): SEHNR, FQNEAQ (reference sequence). CDR3 bases: TGTGCCAGCAGGGCGAGGGACCACCCCGAGCAGTACTTC. Encoded protein: CASRARDHPEQYF.

J is TRBJ2-1 and V is TRBV6-4, with D tentatively TRBD2 (5 bases). V shed 3 bases and J shed 9 bases, with 12 bases lying between them. CDR3 length: 13 residues. Germline-derived CDR1 and CDR2 are MRHNA and SNTAGT. In DNA, the CDR3 is TGTGCCAGCAGTGAGCGGGTTCATAGTGAGCAGTTCTTC. It codes for CASSERVHSEQFF.

The chain employs TRBV19 and TRBJ2-5; D tentatively fits TRBD1 or TRBD2 (5 bases each). Per germline, CDR1 LNHDA and CDR2 SQIVND (reference sequence). V was clipped by 6 bases and J by 6 bases, with 14 bases between them. This CDR3 has 13 residues. CDR3 loop: CASRGDGLKTQYF. The CDR3 DNA is TGTGCCAGTAGAGGGGACGGATTGAAGACCCAGTACTTC.

V usage is TRBV29-1 and J usage is TRBJ1-1; D is ambiguous. The CDR3 totals 14 residues. Trimming removed 7 bases from V and 6 bases from J, with 21 bases in between. Looked up from germline, CDR1 is SQVTM and CDR2 is ANQGSEA. The CDR3 DNA sequence: TGCAGCGCCCGATCTATGGACGGAAAGGCTGAAGCTTTCTTT. Translating gives CSARSMDGKAEAFF. The variable domain in full, completed from reference TRBV29-1 and TRBJ1-1, reads SAVISQKPSRDICQRGTSLTIQCQVDSQVTMMFWYRQQPGQSLTLIATANQGSEATYESGFVIDKFPISRPNLTFSTLTVSNMSPEDSSIYLCSARSMDGKAEAFFGQGTRLTVV.

The chain recombines TRBV4-3 with TRBJ2-7; D is uncertain. V was shortened by 0 bases and J by 2 bases, with 8 bases between the two germline ends. The CDR3 is made up of 14 amino acids. Germline V gene data show CDR1 as LGHNA and CDR2 as YSLEER. CDR3 sequence reads: CASSQDTAPYEQYF. The CDR3 nucleotides are TGCGCCAGCAGCCAAGACACAGCGCCCTACGAGCAGTACTTC.

In this sample, this clone is medium-sized. This chain uses TRBV14 with TRBJ2-7; TRBD2 matches at 7 bases. Germline lookup yields CDR1 SGHDN and CDR2 FVKESK. V dropped 4 bases and J dropped 4; count of bases not matched to a gene: 7. The CDR3 runs 14 residues. The chain's CDR3 is CASSPTGTTYEQYF. CDR3 nucleotide sequence: TGTGCCAGCAGCCCGACCGGGACTACTTACGAGCAGTACTTC.

This chain connects TRBV9 to TRBJ2-2; 12 bases line up with TRBD2. J gave up 4 bases and V 3 bases, and 7 bases lay outside the gene matches. CDR1 is SGDLS, CDR2 YYNGEE, per germline. The CDR3 is 17 residues long. CDR3 region: CASSGGLAGSTTGELFF. In DNA, the CDR3 is TGTGCCAGCAGCGGCGGACTAGCGGGGTCGACCACCGGGGAGCTGTTTTTT.

The rearrangement joins TRBV19 to TRBJ1-4; D might be TRBD1 (6 bases). Germline CDR1 and CDR2: LNHDA and SQIVND (reference sequence). There are 13 residues in the CDR3. V lost 2 bases to trimming and J lost 6 bases, with 7 bases between them. In DNA, the CDR3 is TGTGCCAGTAGTATAAACAGGGATGAAAAACTGTTTTTT. Amino acids: CASSINRDEKLFF. The variable domain in full, with the rest retrieved from reference TRBV19 and TRBJ1-4, is DGGITQSPKYLFRKEGQNVTLSCEQNLNHDAMYWYRQDPGQGLRLIYYSQIVNDFQKGDIAEGYSVSREKKESFPLTVTSAQKNPTAFYLCASSINRDEKLFFGSGTQLSVL.

V and J are TRBV19 and TRBJ1-6; possibly TRBD1 for D (6 bases). This CDR3 region has 13 residues. V was pared by 7 bases and J by 7 bases, with 11 bases between. In germline, CDR1 is LNHDA, CDR2 SQIVND (reference sequence). The CDR3 DNA sequence: TGTGCCAGTAAGGCAGGGGCCAATTCACCCCTCCACTTT. This sequence encodes CASKAGANSPLHF.

This clone came up a few times. The V and J genes are TRBV30 and TRBJ2-5, with D unresolved. Germline V gene data show CDR1 as GTSNPN and CDR2 as SVGIG (reference sequence). Trimming stripped 2 bases from V and 0 bases from J, with 7 bases between. This CDR3 has 13 residues. The DNA for the CDR3 is TGTGCCTGGAGTCGAGTTCACCAAGAGACCCAGTACTTC. Its protein product is CAWSRVHQETQYF.

This chain links TRBV9 with TRBJ1-6; D possibly corresponds to TRBD1 (5 bases). CDR3 length: 15 amino acids. Germline-derived CDR1 and CDR2 are SGDLS and YYNGEE. Trimming removed 0 bases at V and 6 bases at J, with 10 bases between. CDR3 residues: CASSVDTGGNSPLHF. The CDR3, as DNA: TGTGCCAGCAGCGTAGATACCGGGGGTAATTCACCCCTCCACTTT.

This rearrangement joins TRBV11-3 to TRBJ2-1; D possibly corresponds to TRBD2 (6 bases). Germline assignment: CDR1 SGHNT and CDR2 YENEEA. Between the trimmed V and J ends, which lost 4 bases and 9 bases, there was a span of 16 bases. CDR3 length equals 14 residues. CDR3 loop: CASSSRPGEGEQFF. The CDR3 DNA is TGTGCCAGCAGCTCCCGCCCGGGAGAAGGTGAGCAGTTCTTC.

Details on this clone: The sample has other DNA sequences that encode this CDR3 too. The chain links TRBV7-8 to TRBJ1-3, with a possible D match to TRBD1 (6 bases). This CDR3 has 15 amino acids. The V gene's germline CDR1 is SGHVS and CDR2 FQNEAQ. Trimming cost V 5 bases and J 0 bases, with 11 bases left between them. The CDR3 region is CASSLDRSSGNTIYF. Here the CDR3 DNA reads TGTGCCAGCAGCCTAGACAGGAGCTCTGGAAACACCATATATTTT.